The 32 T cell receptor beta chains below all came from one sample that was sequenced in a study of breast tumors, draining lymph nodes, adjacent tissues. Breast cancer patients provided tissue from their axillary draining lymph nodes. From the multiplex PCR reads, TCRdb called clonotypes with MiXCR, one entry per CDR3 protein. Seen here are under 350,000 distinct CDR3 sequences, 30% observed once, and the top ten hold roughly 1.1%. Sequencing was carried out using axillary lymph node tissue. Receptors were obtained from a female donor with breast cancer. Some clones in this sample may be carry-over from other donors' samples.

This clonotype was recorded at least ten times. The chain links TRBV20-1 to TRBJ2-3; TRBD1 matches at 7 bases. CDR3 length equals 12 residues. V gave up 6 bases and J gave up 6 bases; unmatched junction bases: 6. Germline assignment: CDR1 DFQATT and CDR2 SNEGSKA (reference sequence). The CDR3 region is CSARQGSDTQYF. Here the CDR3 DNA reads TGCAGTGCAAGACAGGGTTCGGATACGCAGTATTTT.

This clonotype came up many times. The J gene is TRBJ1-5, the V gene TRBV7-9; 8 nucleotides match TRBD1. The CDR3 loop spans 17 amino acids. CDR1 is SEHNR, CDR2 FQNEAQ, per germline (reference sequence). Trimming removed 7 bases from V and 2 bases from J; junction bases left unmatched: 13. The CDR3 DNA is TGTGCCAGCATCTCTAAAAGGGACAGGAGAGGCAATCAGCCCCAGCATTTT. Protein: CASISKRDRRGNQPQHF.

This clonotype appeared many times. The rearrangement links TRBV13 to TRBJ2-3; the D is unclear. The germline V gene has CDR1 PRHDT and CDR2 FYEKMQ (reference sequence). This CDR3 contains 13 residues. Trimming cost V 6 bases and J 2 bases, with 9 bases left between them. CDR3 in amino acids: CASSKLPTDTQYF. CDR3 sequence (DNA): TGTGCCAGCAGTAAGCTACCCACAGATACGCAGTATTTT.

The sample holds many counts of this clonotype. The CDR3 bases are TGTGCCAGCAGCTTAAGGGTTGGAGAGACCCAGTACTTC. It is translated as CASSLRVGETQYF. The rearrangement links TRBV5-5 to TRBJ2-5; D not resolved. The V end was cut by 2 bases, the J end by 4 bases, with 9 bases between. The CDR3 runs to 13 residues. Germline V lookup: CDR1 SGHKS, CDR2 YYEKEE (reference sequence). The variable domain in full, completed from reference TRBV5-5 and TRBJ2-5, reads DAGVTQSPTHLIKTRGQQVTLRCSPISGHKSVSWYQQVLGQGPQFIFQYYEKEERGRGNFPDRFSARQFPNYSSELNVNALLLGDSALYLCASSLRVGETQYFGPGTRLLVL.

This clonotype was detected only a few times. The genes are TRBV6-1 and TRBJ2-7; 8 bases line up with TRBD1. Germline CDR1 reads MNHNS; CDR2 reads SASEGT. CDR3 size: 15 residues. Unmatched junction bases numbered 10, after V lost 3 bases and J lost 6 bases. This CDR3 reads CASSERAGGAGEQYF. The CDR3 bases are TGTGCCAGCAGTGAGCGGGCAGGGGGCGCGGGCGAGCAGTACTTC.

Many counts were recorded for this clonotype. CDR3 amino acids: CSARRTSGTNYEQYF. CDR3 DNA: TGCAGTGCTCGGCGGACTAGCGGGACCAACTACGAGCAGTACTTC. The chain links TRBV20-1 to TRBJ2-7, with 12 bases fitting TRBD2. Unmatched junction bases numbered 8, after V lost 5 bases and J lost 3 bases. The CDR3 is 15 amino acids. Germline-derived CDR1 and CDR2 are DFQATT and SNEGSKA (reference sequence).

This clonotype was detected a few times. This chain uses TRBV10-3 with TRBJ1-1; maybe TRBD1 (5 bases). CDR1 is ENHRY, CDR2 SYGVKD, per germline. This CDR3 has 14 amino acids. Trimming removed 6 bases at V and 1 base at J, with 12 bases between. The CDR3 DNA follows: TGTGCCATCAGCGAACTCAGGGAGAACACTGAAGCTTTCTTT. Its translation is CAISELRENTEAFF.

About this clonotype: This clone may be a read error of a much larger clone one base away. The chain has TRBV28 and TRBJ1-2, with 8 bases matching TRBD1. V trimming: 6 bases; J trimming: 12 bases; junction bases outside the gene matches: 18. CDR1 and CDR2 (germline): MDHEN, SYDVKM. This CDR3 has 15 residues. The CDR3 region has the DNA TGTGCCAGCAGCCGTATGACGGACAGGGCGAGGGGCCACACCTTC. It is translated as CASSRMTDRARGHTF.

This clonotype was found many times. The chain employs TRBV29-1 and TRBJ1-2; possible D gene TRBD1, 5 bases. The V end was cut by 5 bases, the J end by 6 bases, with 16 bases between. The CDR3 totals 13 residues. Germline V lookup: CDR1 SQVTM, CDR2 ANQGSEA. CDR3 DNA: TGCAGCGTTTTTTTAGGGGCGCGGGATGGCTACACCTTC. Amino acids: CSVFLGARDGYTF.

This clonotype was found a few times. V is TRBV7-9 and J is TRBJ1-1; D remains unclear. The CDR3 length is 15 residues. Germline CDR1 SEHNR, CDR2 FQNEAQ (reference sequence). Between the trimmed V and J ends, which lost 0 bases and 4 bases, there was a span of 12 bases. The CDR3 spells CASSLASGSVTEAFF. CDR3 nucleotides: TGTGCCAGCAGCTTAGCGTCGGGGTCAGTCACTGAAGCTTTCTTT. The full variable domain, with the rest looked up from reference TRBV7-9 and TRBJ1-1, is DTGVSQNPRHKITKRGQNVTFRCDPISEHNRLYWYRQTLGQGPEFLTYFQNEAQLEKSRLLSDRFSAERPKGSFSTLEIQRTEQGDSAMYLCASSLASGSVTEAFFGQGTRLTVV.

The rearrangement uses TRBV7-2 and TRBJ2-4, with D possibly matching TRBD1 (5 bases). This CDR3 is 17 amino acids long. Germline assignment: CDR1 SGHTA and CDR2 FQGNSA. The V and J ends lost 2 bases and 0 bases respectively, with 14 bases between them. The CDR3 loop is CASSLMATVIAKNIQYF. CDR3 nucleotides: TGTGCCAGCAGCTTAATGGCGACAGTTATAGCCAAAAACATTCAGTACTTC.

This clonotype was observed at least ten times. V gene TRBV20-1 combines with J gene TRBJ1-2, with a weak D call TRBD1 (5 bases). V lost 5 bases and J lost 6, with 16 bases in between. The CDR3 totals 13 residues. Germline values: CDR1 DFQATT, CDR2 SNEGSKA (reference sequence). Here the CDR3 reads CSAQTQGSDGYTF. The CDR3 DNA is TGCAGTGCTCAAACTCAGGGTTCGGATGGCTACACCTTC.

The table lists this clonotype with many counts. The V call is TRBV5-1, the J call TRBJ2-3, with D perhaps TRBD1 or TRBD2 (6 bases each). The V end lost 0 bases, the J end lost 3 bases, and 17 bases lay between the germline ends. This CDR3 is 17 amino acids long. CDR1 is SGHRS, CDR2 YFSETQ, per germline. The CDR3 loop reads CASSLAAWGAKTDTQYF. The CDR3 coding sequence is TGCGCCAGCAGCTTGGCGGCGTGGGGGGCAAAGACAGATACGCAGTATTTT.

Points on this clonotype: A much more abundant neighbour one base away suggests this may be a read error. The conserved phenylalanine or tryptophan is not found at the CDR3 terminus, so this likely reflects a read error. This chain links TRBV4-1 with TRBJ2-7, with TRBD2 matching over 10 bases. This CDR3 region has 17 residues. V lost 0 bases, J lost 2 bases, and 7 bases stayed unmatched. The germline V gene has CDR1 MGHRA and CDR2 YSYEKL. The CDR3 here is CASSQEASGRPTYEQYS. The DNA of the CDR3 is TGCGCCAGCAGCCAAGAGGCTAGCGGGAGACCGACCTACGAGCAGTACTCC.

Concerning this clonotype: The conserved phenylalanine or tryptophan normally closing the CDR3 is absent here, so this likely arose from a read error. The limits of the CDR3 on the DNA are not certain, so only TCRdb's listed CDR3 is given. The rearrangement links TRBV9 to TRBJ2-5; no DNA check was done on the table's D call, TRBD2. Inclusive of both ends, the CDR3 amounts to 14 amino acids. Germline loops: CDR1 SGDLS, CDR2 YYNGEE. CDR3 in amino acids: CASSSRTRGETQSL.

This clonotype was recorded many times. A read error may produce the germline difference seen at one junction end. Here the CDR3 DNA reads TGTGCTAGCAGTTCTCGGGAGCCCCCCGGGGAGCTGTTTTTT. Translating gives CASSSREPPGELFF. The V gene is TRBV7-7, the J gene TRBJ2-2; tentative D call: TRBD2 (6 bases). Germline values: CDR1 SSHAT, CDR2 FNYEAQ (reference sequence). This CDR3 comprises 14 residues. Looking up the rest from reference TRBV7-7 and TRBJ2-2 gives the full variable domain: GAGVSQSPRYKVTKRGQDVTLRCDPISSHATLYWYQQALGQGPEFLTYFNYEAQPDKSGLPSDRFSAERPEGSISTLTIQRTEQRDSAMYRCASSSREPPGELFFGEGSRLTVL.

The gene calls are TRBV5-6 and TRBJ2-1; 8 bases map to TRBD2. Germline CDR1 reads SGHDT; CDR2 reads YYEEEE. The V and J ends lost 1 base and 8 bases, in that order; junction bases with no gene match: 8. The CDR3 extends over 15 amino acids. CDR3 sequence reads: CASSLMSSGFYEQFF. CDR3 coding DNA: TGTGCCAGCAGCTTGATGTCTAGCGGGTTCTATGAGCAGTTCTTC.

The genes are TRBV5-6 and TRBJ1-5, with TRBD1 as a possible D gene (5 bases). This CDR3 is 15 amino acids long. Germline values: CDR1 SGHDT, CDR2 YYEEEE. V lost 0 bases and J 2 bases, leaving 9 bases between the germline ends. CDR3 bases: TGTGCCAGCAGCTTGGAAGGGGTAGGCAATCAGCCCCAGCATTTT. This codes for CASSLEGVGNQPQHF.

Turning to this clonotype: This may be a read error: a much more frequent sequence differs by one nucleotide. CDR3 DNA: TGTGCCAGCAGACTAGCGGGAGGGGCGGAGACCCAGTACTTC. Its protein is CASRLAGGAETQYF. The chain joins TRBV11-3 to TRBJ2-5, with TRBD2 identical over 13 bases. Unmatched junction bases numbered 3, after V lost 6 bases and J lost 5 bases. Germline assignment: CDR1 SGHNT and CDR2 YENEEA. The CDR3 has 14 amino acids. Using reference TRBV11-3 and TRBJ2-5 for the parts outside the CDR3, the full variable domain is EAGVVQSPRYKIIEKKQPVAFWCNPISGHNTLYWYLQNLGQGPELLIRYENEEAVDDSQLPKDRFSAERLKGVDSTLKIQPAELGDSAVYLCASRLAGGAETQYFGPGTRLLVL.

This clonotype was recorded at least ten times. The CDR3 DNA follows: TGTGCCAGCAGCGCCGAGCTGACTAGCGGGAACGCAGATACGCAGTATTTT. Translating it yields CASSAELTSGNADTQYF. This chain links TRBV9 with TRBJ2-3; 11 nucleotides align to TRBD2. Looked up from germline, CDR1 is SGDLS and CDR2 is YYNGEE. The CDR3 has 17 amino acids. Losses at the gene ends were 3 bases for V and 4 bases for J; bases not matched to a gene: 10.

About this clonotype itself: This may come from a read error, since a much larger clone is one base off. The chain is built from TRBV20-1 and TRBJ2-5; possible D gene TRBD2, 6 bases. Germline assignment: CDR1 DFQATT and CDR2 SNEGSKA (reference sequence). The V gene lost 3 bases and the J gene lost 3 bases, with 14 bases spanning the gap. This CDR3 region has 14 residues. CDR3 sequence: CSASSGLYKETQYF. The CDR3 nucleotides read TGCAGTGCTAGCTCCGGACTATACAAAGAGACCCAGTACTTC.

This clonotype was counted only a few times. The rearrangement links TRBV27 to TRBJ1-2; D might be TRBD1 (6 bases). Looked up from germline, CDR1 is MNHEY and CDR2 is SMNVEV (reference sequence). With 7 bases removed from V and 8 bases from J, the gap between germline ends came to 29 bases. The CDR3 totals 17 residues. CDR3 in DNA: TGTGCCAGCACACCTCTCGGGAGTTCCAGGGGACCCTCAGGCTACACCTTC. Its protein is CASTPLGSSRGPSGYTF.

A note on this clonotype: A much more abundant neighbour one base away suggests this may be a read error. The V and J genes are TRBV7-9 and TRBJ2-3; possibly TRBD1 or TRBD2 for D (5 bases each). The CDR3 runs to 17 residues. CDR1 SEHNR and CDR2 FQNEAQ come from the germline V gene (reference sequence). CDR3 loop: CASSPGTPAGPTDPQYF. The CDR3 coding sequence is TGTGCCAGCAGCCCAGGGACGCCCGCAGGTCCCACAGATCCGCAGTATTTT.

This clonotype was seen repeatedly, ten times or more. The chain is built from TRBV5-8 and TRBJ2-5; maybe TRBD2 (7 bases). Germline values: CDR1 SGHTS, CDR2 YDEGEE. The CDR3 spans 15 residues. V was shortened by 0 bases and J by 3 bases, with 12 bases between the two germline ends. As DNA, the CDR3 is TGTGCCAGCAGCTTGGGTGTAGGGGGGGAAGAGACCCAGTACTTC. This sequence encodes CASSLGVGGEETQYF.

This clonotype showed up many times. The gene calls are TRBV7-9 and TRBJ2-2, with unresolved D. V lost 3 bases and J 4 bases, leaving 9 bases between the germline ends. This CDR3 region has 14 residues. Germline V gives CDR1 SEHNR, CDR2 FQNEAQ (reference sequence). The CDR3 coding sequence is TGTGCCAGCAGCTTTAGCAGGACCACCGGGGAGCTGTTTTTT. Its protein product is CASSFSRTTGELFF.

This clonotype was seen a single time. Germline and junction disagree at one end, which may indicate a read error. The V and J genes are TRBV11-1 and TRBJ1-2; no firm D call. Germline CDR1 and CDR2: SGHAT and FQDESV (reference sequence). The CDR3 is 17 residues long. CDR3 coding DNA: TGTGCTAGCAGCTTAGTGAAGGAGGCCTATGTGGGCTATGGCTACACCTTC. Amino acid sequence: CASSLVKEAYVGYGYTF.

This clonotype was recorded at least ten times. Written as DNA, the CDR3 is TGTGCCAGCAGTGAATTGGGACAGGGCTATGGCTACACCTTC. Translating it yields CASSELGQGYGYTF. This sequence joins TRBV2 and TRBJ1-2; 9 bases fit TRBD1. The germline V gene encodes CDR1 SNHLY and CDR2 FYNNEI. CDR3 size: 14 residues. The V and J ends lost 2 bases and 4 bases, in that order; junction bases with no gene match: 2.

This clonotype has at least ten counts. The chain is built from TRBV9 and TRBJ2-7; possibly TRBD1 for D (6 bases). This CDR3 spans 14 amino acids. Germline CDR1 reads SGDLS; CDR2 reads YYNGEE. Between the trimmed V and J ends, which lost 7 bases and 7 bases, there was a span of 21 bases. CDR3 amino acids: CASAARGQSEEQYF. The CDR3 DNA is TGTGCCAGCGCCGCTCGGGGACAATCGGAGGAGCAGTACTTC.

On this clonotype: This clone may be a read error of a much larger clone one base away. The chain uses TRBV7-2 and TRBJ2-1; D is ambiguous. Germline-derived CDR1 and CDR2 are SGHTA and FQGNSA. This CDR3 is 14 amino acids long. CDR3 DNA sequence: TGTGCCAGCAGCTTAAAAAGACGCCAGTATGAGCAGTCCTTC. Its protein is CASSLKRRQYEQSF.

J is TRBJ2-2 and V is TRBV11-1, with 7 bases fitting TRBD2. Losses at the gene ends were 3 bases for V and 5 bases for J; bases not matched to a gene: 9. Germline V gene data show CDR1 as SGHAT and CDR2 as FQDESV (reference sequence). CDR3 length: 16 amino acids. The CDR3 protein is CASSFGAGVGTGELFF. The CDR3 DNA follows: TGTGCCAGCAGCTTCGGCGCGGGAGTTGGAACCGGGGAGCTGTTTTTT.

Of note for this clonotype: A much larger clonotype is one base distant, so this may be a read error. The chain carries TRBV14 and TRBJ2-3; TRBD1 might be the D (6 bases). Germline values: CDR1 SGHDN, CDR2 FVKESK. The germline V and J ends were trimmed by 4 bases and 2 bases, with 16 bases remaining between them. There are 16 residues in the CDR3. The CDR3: CASSLTSGVLTDTQYF. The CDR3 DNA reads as TGTGCCAGCAGCCTTACCTCAGGGGTTCTCACAGATACGCAGTATTTT. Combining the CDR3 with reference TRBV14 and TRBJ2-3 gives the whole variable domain EAGVTQFPSHSVIEKGQTVTLRCDPISGHDNLYWYRRVMGKEIKFLLHFVKESKQDESGMPNNRFLAERTGGTYSTLKVQPAELEDSGVYFCASSLTSGVLTDTQYFGPGTRLTVL.

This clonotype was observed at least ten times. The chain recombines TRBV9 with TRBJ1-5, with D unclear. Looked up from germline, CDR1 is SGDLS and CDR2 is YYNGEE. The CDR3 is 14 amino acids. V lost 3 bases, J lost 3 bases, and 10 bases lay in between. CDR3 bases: TGTGCCAGCAGCGCGACGGGGTTCAATCAGCCCCAGCATTTT. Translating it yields CASSATGFNQPQHF.